This passage covers 5 T cell receptor beta chains from one sample sequenced in a study of blood T cells in healthy people across ages. A J-beta primer mix and a sample-barcoded 5' primer were used in a second PCR of roughly 6 to 12 cycles. TCRdb fed the 5' RACE reads into MiXCR, producing one record per CDR3 protein. The sample yields over 1,500,000 distinct CDR3 sequences, 49% seen once. Sequencing was done on a sample of blood. These receptors were taken from a woman aged 40-49 years in good health.

The chain is built from TRBV12-3 or TRBV12-4 and TRBJ2-1; TRBD1 matches at 8 bases. The trim removed 6 bases at V and 10 bases at J, leaving 5 bases unmatched. The CDR3 runs to 12 residues. CDR3: CASRGQVGEQFF. In nucleotides, the CDR3 is TGTGCCAGCAGGGGACAGGTTGGGGAGCAGTTCTTC.

Note on this clonotype: Compared with germline, one end of the junction differs, possibly owing to a read error. The chain uses TRBV6-5 and TRBJ1-2, with D perhaps matching TRBD1 (5 bases). The CDR3 is 15 residues long. CDR1 and CDR2 from the germline V gene are MNHEY and SVGAGI. The CDR3 spells CASSYLPPGTYGYTF. The DNA of the CDR3 is TGTGCCAGCAGCTACTTACCCCCAGGGACCTATGGCTACACCTTC.

V usage is TRBV10-2 and J usage is TRBJ1-2; TRBD1 matches 9 bases. Trimming cost V 6 bases and J 5 bases; bases outside gene matches: 7. The CDR3 is 14 residues long. Germline values: CDR1 WSHSY, CDR2 SAAADI. The DNA for the CDR3 is TGCGCCAGCAGCGTACGGGACAGGGAGTATGGCTACACCTTC. Translation gives CASSVRDREYGYTF.

The chain links TRBV9 to TRBJ2-3, with D unclear. Trimming removed 3 bases from V and 4 bases from J, with 9 bases in between. The CDR3 covers 13 residues. Germline CDR1 is SGDLS and CDR2 is YYNGEE. The CDR3 bases are TGTGCCAGCAGCGCCCGAGTTCCAGATACGCAGTATTTT. Its translation is CASSARVPDTQYF.

This clonotype has more than one count but fewer than ten. The chain recombines TRBV18 with TRBJ2-1, with D possibly matching TRBD1 (5 bases). The V end was cut by 4 bases, the J end by 0 bases, with 19 bases between. This CDR3 region has 18 residues. Germline assignment: CDR1 KGHSH and CDR2 LQKENI. The CDR3 nucleotides are TGTGCCAGCTCACAACTACGTGCAGGGCCGAGCTCCTACAATGAGCAGTTCTTC. Its protein is CASSQLRAGPSSYNEQFF.